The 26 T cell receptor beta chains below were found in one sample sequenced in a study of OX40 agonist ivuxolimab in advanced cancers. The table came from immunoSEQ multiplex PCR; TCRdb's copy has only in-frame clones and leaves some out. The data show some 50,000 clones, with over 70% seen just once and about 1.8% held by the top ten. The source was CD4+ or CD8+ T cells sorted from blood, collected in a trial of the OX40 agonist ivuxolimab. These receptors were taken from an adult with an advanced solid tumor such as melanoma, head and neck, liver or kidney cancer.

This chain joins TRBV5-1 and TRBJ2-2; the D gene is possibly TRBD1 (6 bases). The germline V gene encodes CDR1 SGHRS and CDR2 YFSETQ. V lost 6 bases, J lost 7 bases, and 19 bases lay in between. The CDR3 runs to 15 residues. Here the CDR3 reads CASKGVAGASGELFF. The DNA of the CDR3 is TGCGCCAGCAAAGGGGTTGCAGGGGCGAGCGGGGAGCTGTTTTTT.

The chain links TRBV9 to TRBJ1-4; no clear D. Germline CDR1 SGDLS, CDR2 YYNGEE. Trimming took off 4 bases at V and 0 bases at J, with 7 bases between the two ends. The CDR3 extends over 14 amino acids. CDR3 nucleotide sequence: TGTGCCAGCAGCCCCCAGGCAACTAATGAAAAACTGTTTTTT. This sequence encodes CASSPQATNEKLFF.

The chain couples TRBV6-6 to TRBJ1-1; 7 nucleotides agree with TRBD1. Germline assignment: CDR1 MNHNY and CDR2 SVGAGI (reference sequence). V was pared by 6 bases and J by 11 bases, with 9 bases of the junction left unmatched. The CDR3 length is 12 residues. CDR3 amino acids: CASSFDREAAFF. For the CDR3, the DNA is TGTGCCAGCAGCTTTGACAGGGAGGCTGCTTTCTTT.

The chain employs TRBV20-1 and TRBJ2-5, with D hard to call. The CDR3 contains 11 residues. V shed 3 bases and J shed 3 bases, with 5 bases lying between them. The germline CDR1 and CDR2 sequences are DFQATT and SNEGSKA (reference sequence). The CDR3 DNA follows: TGCAGTGCTAGTACCGAAGAGACCCAGTACTTC. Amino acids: CSASTEETQYF.

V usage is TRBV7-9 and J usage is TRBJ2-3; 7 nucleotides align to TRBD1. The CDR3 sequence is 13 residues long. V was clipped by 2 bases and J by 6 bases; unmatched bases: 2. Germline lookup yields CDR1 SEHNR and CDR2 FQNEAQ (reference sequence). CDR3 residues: CASSLTGVDTQYF. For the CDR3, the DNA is TGTGCCAGCAGCTTAACAGGGGTGGATACGCAGTATTTT.

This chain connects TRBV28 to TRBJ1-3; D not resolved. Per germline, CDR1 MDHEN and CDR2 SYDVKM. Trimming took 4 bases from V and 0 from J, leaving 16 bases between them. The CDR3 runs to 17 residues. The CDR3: CASSSPGSAASGNTIYF. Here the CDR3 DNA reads TGTGCCAGCAGTTCCCCGGGTTCCGCGGCCTCTGGAAACACCATATATTTT.

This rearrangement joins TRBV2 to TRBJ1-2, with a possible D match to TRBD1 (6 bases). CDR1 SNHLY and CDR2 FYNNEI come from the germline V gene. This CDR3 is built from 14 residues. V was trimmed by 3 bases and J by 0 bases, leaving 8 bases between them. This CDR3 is CASSDQGSNYGYTF. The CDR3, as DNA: TGTGCCAGCAGTGATCAGGGGTCTAACTATGGCTACACCTTC.

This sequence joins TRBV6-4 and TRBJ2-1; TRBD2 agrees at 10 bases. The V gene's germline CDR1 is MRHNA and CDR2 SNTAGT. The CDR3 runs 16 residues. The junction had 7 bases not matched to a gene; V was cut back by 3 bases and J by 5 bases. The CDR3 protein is CASSELGAGGNNEQFF. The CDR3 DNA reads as TGTGCCAGCAGTGAACTGGGAGCGGGGGGGAACAATGAGCAGTTCTTC.

CDR3 in amino acids: CASSMRTGDQPQHF. In DNA, the CDR3 is TGTGCCAGTAGTATGAGGACAGGGGATCAGCCCCAGCATTTT. The rearrangement uses TRBV19 and TRBJ1-5; 9 bases agree with TRBD1. V gave up 3 bases and J gave up 5 bases; unmatched junction bases: 2. Germline lookup yields CDR1 LNHDA and CDR2 SQIVND (reference sequence). The CDR3 is made up of 14 amino acids.

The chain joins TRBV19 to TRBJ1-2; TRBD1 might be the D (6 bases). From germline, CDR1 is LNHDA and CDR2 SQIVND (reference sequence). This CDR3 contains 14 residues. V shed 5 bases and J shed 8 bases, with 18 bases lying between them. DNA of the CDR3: TGTGCCAGTAGTTCTCCGGGGGGCCTATTGGGCTACACCTTC. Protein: CASSSPGGLLGYTF.

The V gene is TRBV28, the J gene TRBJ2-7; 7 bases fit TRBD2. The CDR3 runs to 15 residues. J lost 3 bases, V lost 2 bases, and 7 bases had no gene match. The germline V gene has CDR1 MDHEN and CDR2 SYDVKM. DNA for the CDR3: TGTGCCAGCAGTTTAACCCCCCAGCGGGGCTACGAGCAGTACTTC. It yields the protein CASSLTPQRGYEQYF. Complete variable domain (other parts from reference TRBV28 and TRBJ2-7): DVKVTQSSRYLVKRTGEKVFLECVQDMDHENMFWYRQDPGLGLRLIYFSYDVKMKEKGDIPEGYSVSREKKERFSLILESASTNQTSMYLCASSLTPQRGYEQYFGPGTRLTVT.

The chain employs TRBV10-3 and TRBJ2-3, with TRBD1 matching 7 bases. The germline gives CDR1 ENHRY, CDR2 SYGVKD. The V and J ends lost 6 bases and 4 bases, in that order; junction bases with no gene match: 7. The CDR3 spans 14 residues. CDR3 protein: CAIRAGGFSDTQYF. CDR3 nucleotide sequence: TGTGCCATCAGAGCAGGGGGATTCTCAGATACGCAGTATTTT.

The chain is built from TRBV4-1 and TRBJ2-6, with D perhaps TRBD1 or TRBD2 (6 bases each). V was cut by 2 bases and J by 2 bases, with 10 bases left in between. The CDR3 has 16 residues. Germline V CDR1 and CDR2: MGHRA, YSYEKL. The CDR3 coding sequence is TGCGCCAGCAGCCAACAAGGGGGGCCTGGGGCCAACGTCCTGACTTTC. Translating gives CASSQQGGPGANVLTF.

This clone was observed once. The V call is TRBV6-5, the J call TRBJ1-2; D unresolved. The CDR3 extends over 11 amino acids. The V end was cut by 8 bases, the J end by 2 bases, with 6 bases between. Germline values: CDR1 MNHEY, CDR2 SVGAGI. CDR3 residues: CASGWNYGYTF. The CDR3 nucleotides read TGTGCCAGCGGATGGAACTATGGCTACACCTTC.

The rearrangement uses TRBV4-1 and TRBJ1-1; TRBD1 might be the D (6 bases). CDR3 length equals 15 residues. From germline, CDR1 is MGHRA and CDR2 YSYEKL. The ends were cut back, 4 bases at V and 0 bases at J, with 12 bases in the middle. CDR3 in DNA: TGCGCCAGCAGCCGATCCGGGACATTGAACACTGAAGCTTTCTTT. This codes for CASSRSGTLNTEAFF.

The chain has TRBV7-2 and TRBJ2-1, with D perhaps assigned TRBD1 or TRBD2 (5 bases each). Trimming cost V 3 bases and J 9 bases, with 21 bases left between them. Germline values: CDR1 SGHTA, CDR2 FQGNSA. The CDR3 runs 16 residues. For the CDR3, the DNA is TGTGCCAGCAGCTTCCGAGAGGGGAACATTATTAGTGAGCAGTTCTTC. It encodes CASSFREGNIISEQFF.

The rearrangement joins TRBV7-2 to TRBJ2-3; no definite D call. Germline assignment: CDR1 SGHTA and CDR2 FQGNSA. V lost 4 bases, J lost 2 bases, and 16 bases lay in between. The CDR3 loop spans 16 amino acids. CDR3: CASSSQSEVPTDTQYF. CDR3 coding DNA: TGTGCCAGCAGCTCCCAGTCAGAGGTTCCCACAGATACGCAGTATTTT.

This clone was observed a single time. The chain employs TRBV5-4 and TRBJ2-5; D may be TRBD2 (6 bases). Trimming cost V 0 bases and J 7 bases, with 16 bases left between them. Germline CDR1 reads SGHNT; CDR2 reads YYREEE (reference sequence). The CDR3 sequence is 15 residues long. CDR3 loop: CASSLDGGRRGTQYF. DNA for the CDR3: TGTGCCAGCAGCTTGGATGGGGGTCGGAGGGGGACCCAGTACTTC. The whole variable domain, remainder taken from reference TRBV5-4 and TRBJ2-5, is ETGVTQSPTHLIKTRGQQVTLRCSSQSGHNTVSWYQQALGQGPQFIFQYYREEENGRGNFPPRFSGLQFPNYSSELNVNALELDDSALYLCASSLDGGRRGTQYFGPGTRLLVL.

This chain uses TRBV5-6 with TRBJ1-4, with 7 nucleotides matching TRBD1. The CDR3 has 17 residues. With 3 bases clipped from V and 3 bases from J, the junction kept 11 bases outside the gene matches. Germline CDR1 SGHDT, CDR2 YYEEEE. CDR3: CASSSTGAGGANEKLFF. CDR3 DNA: TGTGCCAGCAGCTCCACAGGGGCCGGTGGGGCTAATGAAAAACTGTTTTTT.

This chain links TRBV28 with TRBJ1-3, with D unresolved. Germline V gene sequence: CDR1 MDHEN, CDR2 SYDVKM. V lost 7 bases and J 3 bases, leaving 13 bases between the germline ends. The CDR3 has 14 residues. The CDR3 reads CASNSAFFGNTIYF. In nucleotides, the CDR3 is TGTGCCAGCAACTCGGCTTTTTTTGGAAACACCATATATTTT.

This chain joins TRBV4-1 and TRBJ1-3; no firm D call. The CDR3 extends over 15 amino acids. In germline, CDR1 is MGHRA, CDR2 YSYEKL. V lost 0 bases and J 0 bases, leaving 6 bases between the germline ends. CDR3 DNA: TGCGCCAGCAGCCAAGACAGAAGCTCTGGAAACACCATATATTTT. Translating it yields CASSQDRSSGNTIYF.

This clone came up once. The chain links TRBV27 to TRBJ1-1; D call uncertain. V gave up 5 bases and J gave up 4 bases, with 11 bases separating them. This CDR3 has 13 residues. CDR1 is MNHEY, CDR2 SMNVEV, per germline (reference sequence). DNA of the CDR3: TGTGCCAGCAGTCAAAGGACCGTCACTGAAGCTTTCTTT. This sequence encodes CASSQRTVTEAFF.

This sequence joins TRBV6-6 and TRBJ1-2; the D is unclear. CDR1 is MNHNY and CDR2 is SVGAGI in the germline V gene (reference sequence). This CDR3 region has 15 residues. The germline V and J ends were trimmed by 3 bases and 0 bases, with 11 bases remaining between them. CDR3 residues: CASSYNIGANYGYTF. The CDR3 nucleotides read TGTGCCAGCAGTTATAATATTGGAGCTAACTATGGCTACACCTTC.

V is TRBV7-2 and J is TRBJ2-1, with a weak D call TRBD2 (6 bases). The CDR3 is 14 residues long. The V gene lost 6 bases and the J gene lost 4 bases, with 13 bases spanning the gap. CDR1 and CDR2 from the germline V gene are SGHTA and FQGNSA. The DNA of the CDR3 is TGTGCCAGCAGATCGGAGGGGAAATACAATGAGCAGTTCTTC. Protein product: CASRSEGKYNEQFF.

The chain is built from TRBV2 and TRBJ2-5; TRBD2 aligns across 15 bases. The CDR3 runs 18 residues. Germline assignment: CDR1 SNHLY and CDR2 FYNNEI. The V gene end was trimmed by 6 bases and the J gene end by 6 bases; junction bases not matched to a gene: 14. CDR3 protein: CASSPSGLAGGLVKTQYF. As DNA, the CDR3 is TGTGCCAGCAGCCCTTCTGGACTAGCGGGAGGGCTCGTGAAGACCCAGTACTTC.

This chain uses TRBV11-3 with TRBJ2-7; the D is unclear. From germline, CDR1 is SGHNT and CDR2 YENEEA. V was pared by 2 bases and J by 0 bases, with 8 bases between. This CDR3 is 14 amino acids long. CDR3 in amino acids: CASSLRPSSYEQYF. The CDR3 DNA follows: TGTGCCAGCAGCTTAAGGCCAAGCTCCTACGAGCAGTACTTC.